This T cell receptor beta chain derives from a study of cytomegalovirus exposure and HLA in healthy donors. Notes on the study in general: Presence/absence analyses assumed roughly uniform sequencing depth across donors.

60 Vbeta and 13 Jbeta primers were used in PCR. TCRdb's copy holds only in-frame clones and misses some; the assay was immunoSEQ multiplex PCR. This sample has more than 110,000 clones, with approximately 84% found just once. As regards this clone: As yet, its antigen is unknown.

Trimming cost V 0 bases and J 8 bases, with 15 bases left between them. Germline CDR1 and CDR2: SGDLS and YYNGEE. The CDR3 is made up of 15 amino acids. The chain joins TRBV9 to TRBJ2-1; possible D gene TRBD1, 6 bases. The sequencing sample was made of PBMCs. This sequence was found in a man aged 25 to 40 in good health and CMV-seropositive. The DNA of the CDR3 is TGTGCCAGCAGCGTAGTGTCCCAGCCAGGGGATGAGCAGTTCTTC. It translates to CASSVVSQPGDEQFF.